A selection of T cell receptor beta chains follows, all from one sample in a study of Ad26.COV2.S vaccination and SARS-CoV-2 variants. Data came from immunoSEQ multiplex PCR; TCRdb stores just in-frame clones and leaves some out. Among 250,000 to 300,000 clones, 87% were seen once, and the ten largest hold roughly 3.5%. Sample: peripheral blood, taken in a trial of Ad26.COV2.S vaccine versus placebo. These TCRs come from a person between 18 and 59 years old who received the Ad26.COV2.S COVID-19 vaccine or a placebo. Each CDR3 is given with its conserved first and last residue. A D gene is named only where the DNA matches it firmly. Not every row has a clone size; where given, it reads once, few, many or a size class.

clone size	V gene	J gene	D gene	CDR3 protein	CDR3 DNA
-	TRBV9	TRBJ1-6	TRBD1	CASSVASGGTSPLHF	TGTGCCAGCAGCGTAGCTTCAGGGGGGACTTCACCCCTCCACTTT
-	TRBV18	TRBJ2-7	-	CASSPSRGLEQYF	TGTGCCAGCTCACCATCCCGGGGGCTCGAGCAGTACTTC
-	TRBV3-1/TRBV3-2	TRBJ2-4	TRBD1	CASSQLGQGAVIQYF	TGTGCCAGCAGCCAACTGGGACAGGGGGCTGTCATTCAGTACTTC
-	TRBV2	TRBJ1-4	-	CASRIEPGLNEKLFF	TGTGCCAGCCGAATTGAACCGGGACTTAATGAAAAACTGTTTTTT
-	TRBV11-2	TRBJ2-5	-	CASSSGPGGLQETQYF	TGTGCCAGCAGCTCAGGGCCCGGAGGCCTACAAGAGACCCAGTACTTC
-	TRBV15	TRBJ2-1	TRBD1	CATSRSGQVPIF	TGTGCCACCAGCAGATCGGGACAGGTCCCGATCTTC
-	TRBV15	TRBJ1-5	-	CATSRVRGQPQHF	TGTGCCACCAGCAGAGTTCGCGGCCAGCCCCAGCATTTT
-	TRBV18	TRBJ2-2	-	CASSPNTGELFF	TGTGCCAGCTCACCAAACACCGGGGAGCTGTTTTTT
-	TRBV6-5	TRBJ2-6	-	CASRGTGTNVLTF	TGTGCCAGCAGGGGCACAGGGACCAACGTCCTGACTTTC
-	TRBV6-6	TRBJ2-7	TRBD2	CASSYSGLAGDYEQYF	TGTGCCAGCAGTTACTCTGGGTTAGCGGGAGACTACGAGCAGTACTTC
-	TRBV10-3	TRBJ1-5	TRBD1	CASSPGTGANQPQHF	TGTGCCAGCAGCCCGGGGACAGGGGCTAATCAGCCCCAGCATTTT
-	TRBV7-9	TRBJ2-2	-	CASSRLGYSTGELFF	TGTGCCAGCAGCCGCCTAGGGTATTCCACCGGGGAGCTGTTTTTT
-	TRBV27	TRBJ1-2	-	CASSLSGREGRYDGYTF	TGTGCCAGCAGTTTATCGGGGCGGGAGGGCAGATACGATGGCTACACCTTC
-	TRBV28	TRBJ2-6	-	CASSLVHSGANVLTF	TGTGCCAGCAGTTTAGTGCACTCTGGGGCCAACGTCCTGACTTTC
-	TRBV2	TRBJ1-5	-	CASSFLDSNQPQHF	TGTGCCAGCAGCTTTCTAGATAGCAATCAGCCCCAGCATTTT
-	TRBV7-9	TRBJ2-1	-	CASSLGDKVVYNEQFF	TGTGCCAGCAGCTTGGGGGATAAGGTGGTATACAATGAGCAGTTCTTC
-	TRBV3-1/TRBV3-2	TRBJ2-1	-	CASSQEGEQFF	TGTGCCAGCAGCCAAGAGGGGGAGCAGTTCTTC
-	TRBV5-4	TRBJ2-2	TRBD2	CASSGPSGRGTGELFF	TGTGCCAGCAGCGGCCCTAGCGGGAGGGGCACCGGGGAGCTGTTTTTT
-	TRBV7-9	TRBJ2-2	TRBD1	CASSLTGGGRTGELFF	TGTGCCAGCAGCTTGACAGGGGGCGGTAGGACCGGGGAGCTGTTTTTT
-	TRBV19	TRBJ1-1	-	CASSIGAGANTEAFF	TGTGCCAGTAGTATTGGTGCAGGGGCGAACACTGAAGCTTTCTTT
-	TRBV11-2	TRBJ2-7	-	CASSYSGTYEQYF	TGTGCCAGCAGCTACAGCGGAACCTACGAGCAGTACTTC
-	TRBV4-2	TRBJ2-1	-	CASSQDRDRDEQFF	TGTGCCAGCAGCCAAGATCGGGATAGGGATGAGCAGTTCTTC
-	TRBV10-3	TRBJ1-1	TRBD1	CAISVGTAEAFF	TGTGCCATCAGTGTGGGGACAGCTGAAGCTTTCTTT
-	TRBV7-9	TRBJ2-1	-	CASSCQGWTYGNEQFF	TGTGCCAGCAGCTGTCAAGGGTGGACTTATGGCAATGAGCAGTTCTTC
once	TRBV7-7	TRBJ2-1	TRBD1	CASSPGQGAGNEQFF	TGTGCCAGCAGCCCCGGACAGGGGGCGGGCAATGAGCAGTTCTTC
-	TRBV7-2	TRBJ1-2	-	CASSLASQYYGYTF	TGTGCCAGCAGCTTAGCGAGCCAGTACTATGGCTACACCTTC
-	TRBV5-8	TRBJ2-3	-	CASSLFGGSDTQYF	TGTGCCAGCAGCTTGTTTGGAGGTTCAGATACGCAGTATTTT
-	TRBV6-2/TRBV6-3	TRBJ2-7	TRBD2	CASSSKRGYYEQYF	TGTGCCAGCAGCAGCAAGCGGGGCTACTACGAGCAGTACTTC
once	TRBV12-3/TRBV12-4	TRBJ2-5	-	CASSLSQETQYF	TGTGCCAGCAGTTTAAGCCAAGAGACCCAGTACTTC
-	TRBV28	TRBJ1-3	-	CASSLDAGSGNTIYF	TGTGCCAGCAGTTTAGACGCAGGCTCTGGAAACACCATATATTTT
once	TRBV25-1	TRBJ2-5	-	CASRTVEWETQYF	TGTGCCAGTCGAACAGTGGAGTGGGAGACCCAGTACTTC
once	TRBV4-3	TRBJ1-2	-	CASSQDWGAGGYTF	TGCGCCAGCAGCCAAGATTGGGGGGCTGGTGGCTACACCTTC
-	TRBV7-2	TRBJ2-2	-	CASSVNGQWGPSSAGELFF	TGTGCCAGCAGCGTAAACGGACAGTGGGGTCCCTCTTCGGCCGGGGAGCTGTTTTTT
-	TRBV12-3/TRBV12-4	TRBJ2-3	TRBD1	CASRQGDTQYF	TGTGCCAGCAGACAGGGGGATACGCAGTATTTT
few	TRBV30	TRBJ1-5	TRBD1	CAWRGTGGYQPQHF	TGTGCCTGGAGAGGGACAGGGGGCTATCAGCCCCAGCATTTT
few	TRBV15	TRBJ1-2	TRBD1	CATSRRQGADGYTF	TGTGCCACCAGCAGAAGACAGGGGGCGGACGGCTACACCTTC
few	TRBV30	TRBJ2-1	-	CAWSRTRIGEQFF	TGTGCCTGGAGCAGGACACGGATCGGTGAGCAGTTCTTC
-	TRBV19	TRBJ2-1	TRBD2	CASSLGGGDEQFF	TGTGCCAGTAGCCTCGGTGGGGGGGATGAGCAGTTCTTC
once	TRBV9	TRBJ2-2	TRBD2	CASSETSGRQSGGELFF	TGTGCCAGCAGCGAGACTAGCGGGAGGCAAAGCGGTGGGGAGCTGTTTTTT
-	TRBV3-1/TRBV3-2	TRBJ2-2	TRBD1	CASRPKLTGRGELFF	TGTGCCAGCAGACCCAAATTGACAGGGCGCGGGGAGCTGTTTTTT
once	TRBV18	TRBJ2-7	TRBD2	CASSRSGASGSYEQYF	TGTGCCAGCTCACGCTCCGGGGCTAGCGGGAGCTACGAGCAGTACTTC
-	TRBV11-2	TRBJ2-3	-	CASSFGGASTDTQYF	TGTGCCAGCAGCTTTGGGGGAGCTAGCACAGATACGCAGTATTTT
-	TRBV5-1	TRBJ2-5	TRBD2	CASSSRGGEGRRETQYF	TGCGCCAGCAGCTCCCGGGGGGGCGAAGGGAGAAGAGAGACCCAGTACTTC
few	TRBV6-5	TRBJ2-1	-	CASFIVDVNEQFF	TGTGCCAGTTTTATAGTCGACGTCAATGAGCAGTTCTTC
-	TRBV6-5	TRBJ2-7	TRBD2	CASSLKGGRADEQYF	TGTGCCAGCAGTTTAAAGGGCGGGAGGGCCGACGAGCAGTACTTC
-	TRBV2	TRBJ1-2	-	CASSGEARGSGGYTF	TGTGCCAGCAGTGGAGAGGCGCGGGGTTCAGGTGGCTACACCTTC
-	TRBV27	TRBJ1-1	-	CASSLTGLNTEAFF	TGTGCCAGCAGTTTAACAGGGTTGAACACTGAAGCTTTCTTT
-	TRBV7-2	TRBJ1-4	TRBD1	CASRIGGTATNEKLFF	TGTGCCAGCAGAATAGGGGGGACAGCAACTAATGAAAAACTGTTTTTT
-	TRBV5-1	TRBJ1-1	-	CASSTAGGTNTEAFF	TGCGCCAGCAGCACGGCCGGGGGAACGAACACTGAAGCTTTCTTT
-	TRBV5-6	TRBJ2-1	TRBD2	CASSLGLAGMNEQFF	TGTGCCAGCAGCTTGGGACTAGCGGGGATGAATGAGCAGTTCTTC
-	TRBV28	TRBJ1-2	-	CASTLGGASRYGYTF	TGTGCCAGCACCCTTGGTGGGGCCAGTCGCTATGGCTACACCTTC
-	TRBV12-5	TRBJ1-2	-	CASGLLQVSKYYGYTF	TGTGCTAGTGGTTTGCTCCAGGTGTCTAAGTACTATGGCTACACCTTC
-	TRBV4-1	TRBJ1-5	-	CASSQDRRPLQPQHF	TGCGCCAGCAGCCAAGATAGGAGGCCCCTTCAGCCCCAGCATTTT
-	TRBV5-4	TRBJ2-7	TRBD1	CASRKGQGAGYEQYF	TGTGCCAGCAGGAAAGGACAGGGGGCGGGTTACGAGCAGTACTTC